This is a list of T cell receptor beta chains from one sample in a study of T cell repertoires in cytomegalovirus infection. TCRdb re-called the reads with MiXCR, one entry per CDR3 protein. The sample includes roughly 230,000 distinct CDR3 sequences, 20% to 25% seen only once; the top ten take 15% to 20%. The sequenced material came from CD8+ T cells from PBMCs. The receptors here all came from a human donor in good health (CMV status not recorded). Some clones in this sample may be carry-over from other donors' samples. Both conserved end residues are part of each CDR3. A D gene is named only where the DNA matches it firmly. Where a row states a size, it is once, few, many or the class of an expanded clone; other rows omit it.

cdr3_length	j_call	d_call	clone_size	v_call	cdr3_aa	cdr3_nt
18	TRBJ2-1	TRBD2	NA	TRBV6-6	CASSRLRLAGAAYNEQFF	TGTGCCAGCAGTCGCCTCCGCCTAGCGGGGGCCGCTTACAATGAGCAGTTCTTC
14	TRBJ1-1	TRBD1	few	TRBV29-1	CSVVQTGWATEAFF	TGCAGCGTTGTCCAGACAGGGTGGGCGACTGAAGCTTTCTTT
14	TRBJ1-5	NA	many	TRBV6-2/TRBV6-3	CASSYLAPNQPQHF	TGTGCCAGCAGTTACCTCGCCCCCAATCAGCCCCAGCATTTT
13	TRBJ2-2	NA	many	TRBV7-6	CASSHSEAGELFF	TGTGCCAGCAGCCACTCGGAGGCCGGGGAGCTGTTTTTT
16	TRBJ2-3	NA	NA	TRBV7-9	CASSSSPTDLADTQYF	TGTGCCAGCAGCTCTAGCCCGACAGACTTGGCGGATACGCAGTATTTT
16	TRBJ2-1	TRBD2	NA	TRBV7-8	CASSLDSGGPIDEQFF	TGTGCCAGCAGCTTAGATAGCGGGGGGCCAATTGATGAGCAGTTCTTC
12	TRBJ2-7	NA	NA	TRBV30	CAATGLTYEQYF	TGTGCCGCCACAGGGTTAACCTACGAGCAGTACTTC
14	TRBJ1-1	NA	few	TRBV6-2/TRBV6-3	CASSYSVLYTEAFF	TGTGCCAGCAGTTACTCGGTACTTTACACTGAAGCTTTCTTT
15	TRBJ1-4	TRBD1	NA	TRBV6-6	CASSWDRATNEKLFF	TGTGCCAGCAGCTGGGACAGGGCAACTAATGAAAAACTGTTTTTT
14	TRBJ2-2	NA	NA	TRBV6-2/TRBV6-3	CASIWHSNTGELFF	TGTGCCAGCATTTGGCATTCGAACACCGGGGAGCTGTTTTTT
13	TRBJ2-5	TRBD1	many	TRBV7-2	CASSLNRGETQYF	TGTGCCAGCAGCCTCAACAGGGGGGAGACCCAGTACTTC
18	TRBJ2-5	TRBD2	many	TRBV7-8	CASSLAGRGLSFGETQYF	TGTGCCAGCAGCTTAGCGGGGAGGGGTCTAAGTTTCGGAGAGACCCAGTACTTC
19	TRBJ1-5	TRBD1	NA	TRBV7-9	CASSFGPGTGGYSNQPQHF	TGTGCCAGCAGCTTTGGCCCCGGGACAGGGGGCTATAGCAATCAGCCCCAGCATTTT
14	TRBJ2-3	TRBD1	NA	TRBV7-6	CASSLRQGIDTQYF	TGTGCCAGCAGCTTAAGACAGGGGATAGATACGCAGTATTTT
14	TRBJ2-2	NA	few	TRBV6-5	CASSYSTGLGELFF	TGTGCCAGCAGTTACTCAACAGGGTTGGGGGAGCTGTTTTTT
15	TRBJ2-3	NA	many	TRBV4-1	CASSQEDGSTDTQYF	TGCGCCAGCAGCCAAGAAGACGGGAGCACAGATACGCAGTATTTT
15	TRBJ2-1	NA	many	TRBV6-2/TRBV6-3	CASSQDYSSYNEQFF	TGTGCCAGCAGTCAAGACTATAGCTCCTACAATGAGCAGTTCTTC
13	TRBJ2-3	TRBD2	NA	TRBV20-1	CSARGTSGDTQYF	TGCAGTGCTAGGGGGACTAGCGGTGATACGCAGTATTTT
18	TRBJ1-1	NA	NA	TRBV14	CASSQDSLGAFMNTEAFF	TGTGCCAGCAGCCAAGACTCCTTGGGTGCGTTCATGAACACTGAAGCTTTCTTT
15	TRBJ2-7	NA	once	TRBV6-6	CASSYQGTPNYEQYF	TGTGCCAGCAGTTACCAAGGGACACCCAACTACGAGCAGTACTTC
13	TRBJ2-1	NA	NA	TRBV9	CASSSGETNEQFF	TGTGCCAGCAGTTCGGGGGAGACCAATGAGCAGTTCTTC
15	TRBJ1-1	NA	many	TRBV7-6	CASSPEAGEGTEAFF	TGTGCCAGCAGCCCCGAGGCAGGGGAAGGGACTGAAGCTTTCTTT
13	TRBJ1-2	NA	few	TRBV28	CASSPSSNYGYTF	TGTGCCAGCAGCCCTTCCAGTAACTATGGCTACACCTTC
14	TRBJ1-2	NA	many	TRBV7-9	CASSLDTRALGYTF	TGTGCCAGCAGCTTAGATACGAGGGCGCTGGGCTACACCTTC
15	TRBJ2-1	TRBD2	many	TRBV7-8	CASSRTSGGYNEQFF	TGTGCCAGCAGTCGGACTAGCGGGGGGTACAATGAGCAGTTCTTC
11	TRBJ1-1	NA	few	TRBV10-3	CAISQGKEAFF	TGTGCCATCAGCCAGGGAAAAGAAGCTTTCTTT
15	TRBJ2-7	NA	few	TRBV4-2	CASSPRGFTGYEQYF	TGTGCCAGCAGTCCGAGGGGTTTCACCGGCTACGAGCAGTACTTC
15	TRBJ2-1	TRBD2	once	TRBV12-3/TRBV12-4	CASTLESGGVNEQFF	TGTGCCAGCACCCTGGAGAGCGGGGGGGTAAATGAGCAGTTCTTC
15	TRBJ2-1	TRBD1	many	TRBV7-9	CASSLGQGAYNEQFF	TGTGCCAGCAGCCTGGGACAGGGGGCCTACAATGAGCAGTTCTTC
16	TRBJ2-5	NA	few	TRBV10-3	CAIGRRDSGYQETQYF	TGTGCCATCGGGCGACGGGACTCCGGGTACCAAGAGACCCAGTACTTC
14	TRBJ2-7	NA	many	TRBV28	CASSFGGADYEQYF	TGTGCCAGCAGTTTCGGGGGCGCCGACTACGAGCAGTACTTC
15	TRBJ1-5	TRBD1	NA	TRBV27	CASSLSVGGEQPQHF	TGTGCCAGCAGTTTGAGCGTAGGGGGCGAACAGCCCCAGCATTTT
16	TRBJ2-2	TRBD1	few	TRBV7-4	CASSSGQGKNTGELFF	TGTGCCAGCAGCTCGGGACAGGGGAAGAACACCGGGGAGCTGTTTTTT
14	TRBJ1-1	NA	once	TRBV20-1	CSARDPGTNTEAFF	TGCAGTGCTAGAGATCCGGGGACCAACACTGAAGCTTTCTTT
9	TRBJ1-5	NA	NA	TRBV12-3/TRBV12-4	CASGQPQHF	TGTGCCAGCGGGCAGCCCCAGCATTTT
15	TRBJ2-5	NA	NA	TRBV9	CASSVGGSALETQYF	TGTGCCAGCAGCGTAGGTGGGTCTGCCCTGGAGACCCAGTACTTC
17	TRBJ2-2	TRBD2	many	TRBV28	CASSPGLAGANTGELFF	TGTGCCAGCAGTCCCGGCCTAGCGGGGGCTAACACCGGGGAGCTGTTTTTT
16	TRBJ2-5	NA	few	TRBV20-1	CSARDTDTLYQETQYF	TGCAGTGCTAGAGATACGGACACTTTGTACCAAGAGACCCAGTACTTC
14	TRBJ2-2	NA	NA	TRBV7-2	CASSLDIVTGELFF	TGTGCCAGCAGCTTAGATATCGTAACCGGGGAGCTGTTTTTT
15	TRBJ2-1	TRBD2	few	TRBV2	CASSEHSGEYNEQFF	TGTGCCAGCAGTGAACATAGCGGGGAGTACAATGAGCAGTTCTTC
13	TRBJ2-1	TRBD2	few	TRBV2	CASTGLAGNEQFF	TGTGCCAGCACGGGACTAGCGGGGAATGAGCAGTTCTTC
17	TRBJ2-1	TRBD2	NA	TRBV7-7	CASSLEGLAGGLNEQFF	TGTGCCAGCAGCTTAGAAGGGTTAGCGGGGGGCCTTAATGAGCAGTTCTTC
14	TRBJ2-7	NA	few	TRBV7-9	CASSLGPGDYEQYF	TGTGCCAGCAGCTTAGGCCCAGGAGACTACGAGCAGTACTTC
17	TRBJ2-5	TRBD2	few	TRBV7-9	CASSSGLAGTIEETQYF	TGTGCCAGCAGCTCGGGACTAGCGGGGACGATAGAAGAGACCCAGTACTTC
14	TRBJ2-7	NA	many	TRBV28	CASSPRVGSYEQYF	TGTGCCAGCAGCCCGCGAGTAGGTTCCTACGAGCAGTACTTC
13	TRBJ2-5	NA	NA	TRBV20-1	CSARARSQETQYF	TGCAGTGCTAGAGCCAGGTCTCAAGAGACCCAGTACTTC
18	TRBJ2-1	TRBD2	NA	TRBV6-5	CASSGWGLAGGYSNEQFF	TGTGCCAGCAGTGGATGGGGACTAGCGGGGGGGTATTCCAATGAGCAGTTCTTC
15	TRBJ2-1	NA	few	TRBV10-3	CAISESTISYNEQFF	TGTGCCATCAGTGAGTCGACAATCTCATACAATGAGCAGTTCTTC
15	TRBJ2-7	NA	NA	TRBV10-3	CAISDEREMTYEQYF	TGTGCCATCAGTGATGAAAGGGAGATGACCTACGAGCAGTACTTC
16	TRBJ2-5	NA	many	TRBV7-2	CASSSSGLPPRETQYF	TGTGCCAGCAGCTCATCGGGACTTCCCCCCAGAGAGACCCAGTACTTC
16	TRBJ2-3	NA	few	TRBV7-9	CASRNTGLALTDTQYF	TGTGCCAGTCGTAACACAGGACTGGCCCTCACAGATACGCAGTATTTT
15	TRBJ2-1	NA	NA	TRBV12-3/TRBV12-4	CASSPGLPLGNEQFF	TGTGCCAGCAGCCCCGGACTACCTCTAGGGAATGAGCAGTTCTTC
13	TRBJ2-1	NA	few	TRBV29-1	CSVGVPFSNEQFF	TGCAGCGTTGGAGTTCCCTTTAGCAATGAGCAGTTCTTC
15	TRBJ2-2	NA	few	TRBV5-4	CASSPDMARTGELFF	TGTGCCAGCAGCCCAGATATGGCCCGCACCGGGGAGCTGTTTTTT
14	TRBJ1-2	NA	NA	TRBV7-9	CASSSSFTGYGYTF	TGTGCCAGCAGCTCGAGTTTCACGGGCTATGGCTACACCTTC
15	TRBJ2-1	NA	NA	TRBV4-2	CASSQDRSSINEQFF	TGTGCCAGCAGCCAAGATCGAAGTAGCATCAATGAGCAGTTCTTC
10	TRBJ2-1	NA	once	TRBV25-1	CATEEDEQFF	TGTGCCACCGAGGAAGATGAGCAGTTCTTC
14	TRBJ1-1	TRBD1	many	TRBV28	CASSLPDRGAEAFF	TGTGCCAGCAGTCTCCCAGACAGGGGTGCTGAAGCTTTCTTT
16	TRBJ2-7	NA	NA	TRBV5-5	CASSLSGPSLSYEQYF	TGTGCCAGCAGCTTGTCCGGGCCTAGCCTTAGCTACGAGCAGTACTTC
13	TRBJ2-3	NA	NA	TRBV2	CAAVPELIDTQYF	TGTGCCGCTGTCCCCGAATTGATAGATACGCAGTATTTT